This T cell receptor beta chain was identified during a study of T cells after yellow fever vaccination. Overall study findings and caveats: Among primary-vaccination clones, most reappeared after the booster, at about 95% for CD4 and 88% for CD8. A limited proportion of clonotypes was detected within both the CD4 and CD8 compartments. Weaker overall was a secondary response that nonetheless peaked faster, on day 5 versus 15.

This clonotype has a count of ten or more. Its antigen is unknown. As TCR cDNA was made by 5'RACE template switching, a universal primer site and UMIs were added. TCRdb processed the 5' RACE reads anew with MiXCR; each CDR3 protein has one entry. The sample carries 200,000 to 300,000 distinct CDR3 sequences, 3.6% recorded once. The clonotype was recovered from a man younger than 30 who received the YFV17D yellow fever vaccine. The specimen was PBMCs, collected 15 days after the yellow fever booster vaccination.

CDR3: CASSLIGTTNTGELFF. In DNA form, the CDR3 reads TGCGCCAGCAGCCTGATAGGGACAACGAACACCGGGGAGCTGTTTTTT. The chain joins TRBV4-1 to TRBJ2-2; tentative D call: TRBD1 (6 bases). Germline loops: CDR1 MGHRA, CDR2 YSYEKL. There are 16 residues in the CDR3. Trimming left V 4 bases short and J 0 bases short, with 12 bases between.